The 20 T cell receptor beta chains reported below all come from one sample, sequenced in a study of early T cells in non-severe SARS-CoV-2 infection. One entry per CDR3 protein results from TCRdb running MiXCR on the 5' RACE reads. The sample lists fewer than 110,000 distinct CDR3 sequences; approximately 10% were seen once. Material: whole blood. The receptors originated from an adult who was a healthcare worker with PCR-confirmed SARS-CoV-2 infection or an uninfected control (not recorded which).

The V and J genes are TRBV29-1 and TRBJ2-5, with TRBD2 matching 7 bases. The V gene end was trimmed by 4 bases and the J gene end by 5 bases; junction bases not matched to a gene: 7. The CDR3 covers 13 residues. Germline assignment: CDR1 SQVTM and CDR2 ANQGSEA. The CDR3 nucleotides are TGCAGCGTTGGCGTTAGCGGGTCGGAGACCCAGTACTTC. Protein: CSVGVSGSETQYF.

The table lists this clonotype with many counts. This chain joins TRBV12-2 and TRBJ1-5; the table's D call TRBD1 went unverified against the DNA. TRBV12-2 constitutes a pseudogene. The CDR3 spans 17 residues. CDR3 residues: CASRLARGQGEDQPQHF. Here the CDR3 DNA reads TGTGCAAGTCGCTTAGCCCGGGGACAGGGAGAGGATCAGCCCCAGCATTTT.

This clonotype was seen a few times. V is TRBV29-1 and J is TRBJ2-1; no clear D gene. The ends were cut back, 6 bases at V and 10 bases at J, with 16 bases in the middle. Germline lookup yields CDR1 SQVTM and CDR2 ANQGSEA. The CDR3 contains 12 residues. The CDR3 coding sequence is TGCAGCGTGTCCCCCTCGAAGGGCGAGCAGTTCTTC. The encoded protein is CSVSPSKGEQFF.

Here the CDR3 DNA reads TGTGCCAGCAGCCCCGGAGGGGGACATGAGCAGTTCTTC. This translates into CASSPGGGHEQFF. The chain combines TRBV12-3 or TRBV12-4 with TRBJ2-1, with D tentatively TRBD1 or TRBD2 (6 bases each). This CDR3 region has 13 residues. Trimming took off 6 bases at V and 8 bases at J, with 14 bases between the two ends.

V is TRBV29-1 and J is TRBJ1-1; D ambiguous. The length of the CDR3 is 11 residues. Germline CDR1 and CDR2: SQVTM and ANQGSEA. Trimming stripped 6 bases from V and 4 bases from J, with 9 bases between. The DNA for the CDR3 is TGCAGCGTGTGTCATGCCACTGAAGCTTTCTTT. Translated, it gives CSVCHATEAFF.

The V call is TRBV5-4, the J call TRBJ2-7, with 8 bases identical to TRBD2. Germline CDR1 is SGHNT and CDR2 is YYREEE (reference sequence). V trimming: 4 bases; J trimming: 1 base; junction bases outside the gene matches: 4. The CDR3 contains 14 residues. The CDR3: CASSPTSDSYEQYF. Here the CDR3 DNA reads TGTGCCAGCAGCCCGACTAGCGATTCCTACGAGCAGTACTTC.

In this sample, this clonotype turned up a few times. The chain combines TRBV20-1 with TRBJ2-7; D remains unclear. The CDR3 has 13 residues. Germline V gives CDR1 DFQATT, CDR2 SNEGSKA (reference sequence). Trimming removed 1 base at V and 1 base at J, with 8 bases between. The DNA of the CDR3 is TGCAGTGCTAGAGGGGCAGCGTCCTACGAGCAGTACTTC. Translating gives CSARGAASYEQYF.

On this clonotype itself: It may be a read error: a sequence one base away is much more abundant. The chain has TRBV7-2 and TRBJ2-7, with D perhaps assigned TRBD1 or TRBD2 (5 bases each). Looked up from germline, CDR1 is SGHTA and CDR2 is FQGNSA. The CDR3 runs to 16 residues. The CDR3 loop reads CAGSLIGGGSSYEQYF. The DNA for the CDR3 is TGTGCCGGCAGCTTAATTGGTGGGGGATCCTCCTACGAGCAGTACTTC.

This clonotype was seen at least ten times. The rearrangement links TRBV12-3 or TRBV12-4 to TRBJ2-7, with TRBD2 matching over 10 bases. The CDR3 has 14 residues. The ends lost 3 bases at V and 8 bases at J; junction bases unmatched: 7. The CDR3, as DNA: TGTGCCAGCAGTTTCTTTAGCGGGAGGCGGCAGCAGTACTTC. Its translation is CASSFFSGRRQQYF.

This clonotype appeared a few times. V usage is TRBV6-5 and J usage is TRBJ2-1; TRBD2 matches at 8 bases. CDR1 and CDR2 (germline): MNHEY, SVGAGI. The V gene end was trimmed by 5 bases and the J gene end by 1 base; junction bases not matched to a gene: 10. The CDR3 extends over 17 amino acids. Here the CDR3 reads CASSREGTSWSYNEQFF. The CDR3 nucleotides read TGTGCCAGCAGTCGGGAGGGGACTTCGTGGTCCTACAATGAGCAGTTCTTC.

The V and J genes are TRBV2 and TRBJ1-5; D gene uncertain. CDR3 length: 11 amino acids. The V gene lost 8 bases and the J gene lost 7 bases, with 9 bases spanning the gap. The germline V gene encodes CDR1 SNHLY and CDR2 FYNNEI. In DNA, the CDR3 is TGTGCCAGCTCGAGAGGGCAGCCCCAGCATTTT. Its translation: CASSRGQPQHF.

This clonotype was counted only a few times. The J gene is TRBJ2-2, the V gene TRBV2; unclear D gene. The CDR3 has 14 residues. Trimming stripped 8 bases from V and 4 bases from J, with 14 bases between. Per germline, CDR1 SNHLY and CDR2 FYNNEI. CDR3 in amino acids: CASAPRPTTGELFF. CDR3 nucleotide sequence: TGTGCCAGCGCCCCCCGACCTACCACCGGGGAGCTGTTTTTT.

This clonotype appeared many times. V is TRBV20-1 and J is TRBJ2-3; 11 nucleotides line up with TRBD1. The CDR3 consists of 15 residues. Trimming cost V 7 bases and J 2 bases; bases outside gene matches: 8. The germline CDR1 and CDR2 sequences are DFQATT and SNEGSKA (reference sequence). As DNA, the CDR3 is TGCAGTGTTAAGGGGGACAGGGGGATCACAGATACGCAGTATTTT. Residues: CSVKGDRGITDTQYF.

This clonotype came up many times. V and J are TRBV7-2 and TRBJ2-5; the match to TRBD2 covers 8 bases. After removal of 3 bases from V and 5 bases from J, the junction contained 8 bases not matched to a gene. This CDR3 spans 15 amino acids. Germline CDR1 and CDR2: SGHTA and FQGNSA. Here the CDR3 DNA reads TGTGCCAGCAGCTTTGGGAGCGGGAGACAGGAGACCCAGTACTTC. Translated: CASSFGSGRQETQYF.

This clonotype was seen repeatedly, ten times or more. The V and J genes are TRBV12-3 or TRBV12-4 and TRBJ2-3; a weak D match, TRBD2 (6 bases). With 0 bases removed from V and 0 bases from J, the gap between germline ends came to 10 bases. The CDR3 has 16 residues. CDR3 in DNA: TGTGCCAGCAGTTTAGCCCTTACTAGCAGCACAGATACGCAGTATTTT. It is translated as CASSLALTSSTDTQYF.

This clonotype was seen at least ten times. The chain links TRBV5-6 to TRBJ2-1; possible D gene TRBD1, 5 bases. The germline CDR1 and CDR2 sequences are SGHDT and YYEEEE. The CDR3 spans 16 residues. The V and J ends lost 4 bases and 6 bases respectively, with 20 bases between them. CDR3 sequence (DNA): TGTGCCAGCAGCCCCAGGGTCCTAGGGCAATCCAATGAGCAGTTCTTC. Its protein is CASSPRVLGQSNEQFF.

Ten or more counts support this clonotype. The chain joins TRBV9 to TRBJ2-5; D call uncertain. V dropped 3 bases and J dropped 4 bases, with 4 bases sitting between them. This CDR3 has 11 residues. Germline-derived CDR1 and CDR2 are SGDLS and YYNGEE. The CDR3 DNA reads TGTGCCAGCAGCGGCGGAGAGACCCAGTACTTC. Protein product: CASSGGETQYF.

This clonotype has a count of ten or more. V is TRBV4-1 and J is TRBJ1-2; maybe TRBD1 (5 bases). The ends were cut back, 3 bases at V and 6 bases at J, with 17 bases in the middle. The CDR3 length is 15 residues. Germline loops: CDR1 MGHRA, CDR2 YSYEKL. The CDR3 sequence is CASSQGPVGINGYTF. In nucleotides, the CDR3 is TGCGCCAGCAGCCAGGGGCCGGTGGGGATCAATGGCTACACCTTC.

This clonotype was counted at least ten times. The chain carries TRBV7-3 and TRBJ2-4; D gene ambiguous. V dropped 2 bases and J dropped 3 bases, with 11 bases sitting between them. This CDR3 spans 15 amino acids. CDR1 is SGHTA, CDR2 FQGTGA, per germline. CDR3 region: CASSLLGIDKNIQYF. In DNA form, the CDR3 reads TGTGCCAGCAGCTTATTGGGGATAGACAAAAACATTCAGTACTTC.

This clonotype was seen repeatedly, ten times or more. The rearrangement links TRBV4-3 to TRBJ2-3, with TRBD2 matching 10 bases. The CDR3 has 15 residues. Trimming cost V 2 bases and J 9 bases; bases outside gene matches: 8. CDR1 and CDR2 (germline): LGHNA, YSLEER. The CDR3 reads CASSQRLAGEGTQYF. DNA for the CDR3: TGCGCCAGCAGCCAACGGCTAGCGGGAGAGGGGACGCAGTATTTT.